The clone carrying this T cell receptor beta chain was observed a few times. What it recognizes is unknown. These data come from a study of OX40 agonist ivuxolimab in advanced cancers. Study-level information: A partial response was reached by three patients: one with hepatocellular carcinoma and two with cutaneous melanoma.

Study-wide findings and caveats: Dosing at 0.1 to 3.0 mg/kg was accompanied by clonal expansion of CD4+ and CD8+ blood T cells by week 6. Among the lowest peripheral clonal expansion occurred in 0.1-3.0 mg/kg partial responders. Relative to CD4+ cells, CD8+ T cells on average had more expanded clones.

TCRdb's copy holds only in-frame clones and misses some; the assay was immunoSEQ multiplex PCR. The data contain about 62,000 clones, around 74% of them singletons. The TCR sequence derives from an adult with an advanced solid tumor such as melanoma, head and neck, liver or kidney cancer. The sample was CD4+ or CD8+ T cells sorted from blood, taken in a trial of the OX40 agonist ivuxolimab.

The CDR3: CASSPEGTSSSYNEQFF. The CDR3 DNA reads as TGTGCCAGCAGCCCCGAAGGTACTAGCAGCTCCTACAATGAGCAGTTCTTC. The chain recombines TRBV5-5 with TRBJ2-1, with D perhaps TRBD2 (6 bases). The germline CDR1 and CDR2 sequences are SGHKS and YYEKEE (reference sequence). V lost 4 bases and J lost 0, with 17 bases in between. This CDR3 region has 17 residues. The entire variable domain, with the rest obtained from reference TRBV5-5 and TRBJ2-1, is as follows: DAGVTQSPTHLIKTRGQQVTLRCSPISGHKSVSWYQQVLGQGPQFIFQYYEKEERGRGNFPDRFSARQFPNYSSELNVNALLLGDSALYLCASSPEGTSSSYNEQFFGPGTRLTVL.